This TCR beta chain was recovered during a study of radiotherapy plus CTLA-4 blockade in lung cancer (dated by TCRdb to the late 2010s). Regarding the study in general: Among the enrolled patients, about 19% had an objective response, and 31% reached disease control.

Study-wide findings and limitations: Early dynamic changes in blood T cell clones, together with increased serum interferon-beta after radiation, were reported as the strongest predictors of response. After treatment with radiotherapy and ipilimumab, TCR clones that originated in tumors expanded in peripheral blood.

As for this clone: Its cognate antigen has yet to be identified. No base quality values were provided; no much bigger clone lies one nucleotide off.

Reading from cysteine to phenylalanine, the CDR3 counts 14 amino acids. Only CDR3 DNA is held: 42 bases, read in frame from base 1. From a lookup of the germline V gene (reference sequence), CDR1 and CDR2 are LNHDA and SQIVND. Ends trimmed: V by 5 bases, J by 4 bases; bases unmatched to a gene: 7. Receptors were amplified or captured by the immunoSEQ multiplex PCR assay. TCRdb's version of the immuneACCESS table is confined to in-frame rearrangements and falls short of the full clone set. An unresolved V gene accounts for under half of the shortfall where checked; the remainder is of unknown origin. This sample lists around 80,000 clones; over 65% were detected once. Roughly a tenth of the sample lies in the top ten. In this study, focal radiation therapy paired with CTLA-4 blockade (ipilimumab) was tested in patients who had chemo-refractory metastatic non-small-cell lung cancer.

Here the chain combines TRBV19 and TRBJ2-7; TRBD1 matches 8 bases in the middle. The sequence derives from a human donor with non-small cell lung cancer whose response to radiotherapy plus ipilimumab could not be evaluated. Sequenced here: peripheral blood, sampled from a patient treated with radiotherapy plus ipilimumab. The DNA reads as follows: TGTGCCAGTAGTTTCGGGACAGGCGCTTACGAGCAGTACTTC. Its protein reads: CASSFGTGAYEQYF.